The entry below describes one T cell receptor beta chain. Per the original methods: Cell counts per sample came from amplifying reference gene primers. Libraries were prepared by immunoSEQ multiplex PCR; TCRdb keeps only in-frame clonotypes and omits some of them. V, J and clone size derive from that table, while D and trimming were established from the DNA sequence. The sample shows fewer than 200,000 clones, approximately 80% of them seen only once. The data were obtained in a study of blood T cell repertoires in COVID-19. This CDR3 has 16 residues. V was pared by 5 bases and J by 8 bases, with 19 bases between. Per germline, CDR1 SGHNT and CDR2 YENEEA. While infection was still active, Seattle patients were enrolled and then followed longitudinally.

The sequencing sample was made of peripheral blood. The chain joins TRBV11-3 to TRBJ2-6, with D perhaps TRBD1 (7 bases). This receptor was obtained from a woman at least 80 years old with COVID-19, enrolled during active disease. CDR3 loop: CASSQERTGGTNVLTF. CDR3 coding DNA: TGTGCCAGCAGCCAGGAAAGGACAGGAGGGACCAACGTCCTGACTTTC.